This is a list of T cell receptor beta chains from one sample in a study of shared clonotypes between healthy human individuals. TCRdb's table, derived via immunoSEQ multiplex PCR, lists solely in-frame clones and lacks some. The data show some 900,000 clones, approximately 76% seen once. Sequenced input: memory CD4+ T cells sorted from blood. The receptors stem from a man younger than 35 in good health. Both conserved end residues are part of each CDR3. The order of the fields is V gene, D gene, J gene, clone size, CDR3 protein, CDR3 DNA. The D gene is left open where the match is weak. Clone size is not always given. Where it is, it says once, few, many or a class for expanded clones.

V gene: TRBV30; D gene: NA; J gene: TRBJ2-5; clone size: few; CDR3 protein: CAWSQEGGFPSETQYF; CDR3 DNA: TGTGCCTGGAGTCAGGAGGGGGGATTCCCCAGTGAGACCCAGTACTTC
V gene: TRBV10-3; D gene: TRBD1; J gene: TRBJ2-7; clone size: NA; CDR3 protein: CATGTGGSNEQYF; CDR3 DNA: TGTGCCACCGGGACAGGGGGCTCTAACGAGCAGTACTTC
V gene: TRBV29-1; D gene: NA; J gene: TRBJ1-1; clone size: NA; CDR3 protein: CSVQHGRGTEAFF; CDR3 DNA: TGCAGCGTTCAGCACGGGCGGGGGACTGAAGCTTTCTTT
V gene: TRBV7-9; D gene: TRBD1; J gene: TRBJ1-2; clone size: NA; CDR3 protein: CASSGRQGSSLGYTF; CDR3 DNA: TGTGCCAGCAGTGGGCGACAGGGGAGTTCTTTAGGCTACACCTTC
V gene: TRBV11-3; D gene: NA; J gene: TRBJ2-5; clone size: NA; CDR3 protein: CASSLEGTEKETQYF; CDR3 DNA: TGTGCCAGCAGCTTAGAGGGGACGGAAAAAGAGACCCAGTACTTC
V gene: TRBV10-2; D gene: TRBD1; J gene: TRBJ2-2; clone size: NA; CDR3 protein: CASSESRGQGTGELFF; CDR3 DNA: TGCGCCAGCAGTGAGTCGCGCGGACAGGGAACCGGGGAGCTGTTTTTT
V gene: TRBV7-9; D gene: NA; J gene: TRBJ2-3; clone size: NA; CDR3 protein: CASSSERNTDTQYF; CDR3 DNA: TGTGCCAGCAGCTCAGAGCGGAACACAGATACGCAGTATTTT
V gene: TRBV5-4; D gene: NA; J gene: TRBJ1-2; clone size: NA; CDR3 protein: CASSSGAENYGYTF; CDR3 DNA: TGTGCCAGCAGCTCCGGGGCGGAGAACTATGGCTACACCTTC
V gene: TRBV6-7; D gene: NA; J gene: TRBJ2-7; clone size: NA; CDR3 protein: CASSSPRPYEQYF; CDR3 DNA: TGTGCCAGCAGTTCCCCCCGTCCCTACGAGCAGTACTTC
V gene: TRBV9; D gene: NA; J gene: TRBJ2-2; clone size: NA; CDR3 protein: CASSVVRGAGSNTGELFF; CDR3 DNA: TGTGCCAGCAGCGTAGTTCGGGGGGCAGGGTCAAACACCGGGGAGCTGTTTTTT
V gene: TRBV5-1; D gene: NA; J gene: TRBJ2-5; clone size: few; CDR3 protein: CASSLNSGARTQYF; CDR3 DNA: TGCGCCAGCAGCTTGAATTCAGGTGCCAGGACCCAGTACTTC
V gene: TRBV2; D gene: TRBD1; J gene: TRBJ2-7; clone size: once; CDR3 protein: CASSVETGTYEQYF; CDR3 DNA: TGTGCCAGCAGTGTCGAGACAGGGACCTACGAGCAGTACTTC
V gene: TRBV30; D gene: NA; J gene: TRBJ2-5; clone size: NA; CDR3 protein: CAWSEKGNRETQYF; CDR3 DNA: TGTGCCTGGAGTGAAAAGGGGAACCGAGAGACCCAGTACTTC
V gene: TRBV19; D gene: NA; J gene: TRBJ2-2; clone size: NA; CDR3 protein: CASSHRDGTGELFF; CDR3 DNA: TGTGCCAGTAGTCACAGGGATGGGACCGGGGAGCTGTTTTTT
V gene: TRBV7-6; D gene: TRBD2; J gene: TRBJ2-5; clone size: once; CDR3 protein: CASSRLAASSASQETQYF; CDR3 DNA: TGTGCCAGCAGTCGACTAGCGGCCTCTTCCGCCTCACAAGAGACCCAGTACTTC
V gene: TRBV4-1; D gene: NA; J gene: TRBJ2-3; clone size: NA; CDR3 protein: CASSQDQLTDTQYF; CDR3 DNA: TGCGCCAGCAGCCAAGATCAACTCACAGATACGCAGTATTTT
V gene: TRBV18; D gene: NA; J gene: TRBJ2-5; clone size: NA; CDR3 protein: CASSSRQVQETQYF; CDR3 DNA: TGTGCCAGCTCATCCAGACAGGTCCAAGAGACCCAGTACTTC
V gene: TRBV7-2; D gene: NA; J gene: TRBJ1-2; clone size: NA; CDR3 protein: CASSLGTQYGYTF; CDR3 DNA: TGTGCCAGCAGCTTAGGGACACAGTATGGCTACACCTTC
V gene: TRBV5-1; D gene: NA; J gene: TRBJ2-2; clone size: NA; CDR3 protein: CASSQQTGGNTGELFF; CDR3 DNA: TGCGCCAGCAGCCAACAGACAGGTGGAAACACCGGGGAGCTGTTTTTT
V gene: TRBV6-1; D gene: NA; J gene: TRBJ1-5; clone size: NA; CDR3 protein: CASDSGIGPQHF; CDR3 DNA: TGTGCCAGTGATTCAGGGATTGGCCCCCAGCATTTT
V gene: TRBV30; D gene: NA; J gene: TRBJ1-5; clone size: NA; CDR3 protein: CAWSLDGNQPQHF; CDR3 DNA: TGTGCCTGGAGTTTAGACGGCAATCAGCCCCAGCATTTT
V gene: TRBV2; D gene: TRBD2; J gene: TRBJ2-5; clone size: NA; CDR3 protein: CASKKRGNQETQYF; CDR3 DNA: TGTGCCAGCAAGAAGCGGGGCAACCAAGAGACCCAGTACTTC
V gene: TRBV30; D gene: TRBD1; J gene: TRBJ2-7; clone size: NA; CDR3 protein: CASSSGTGPYEQYF; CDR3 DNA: TGTGCCTCCTCCAGTGGGACAGGGCCCTACGAGCAGTACTTC
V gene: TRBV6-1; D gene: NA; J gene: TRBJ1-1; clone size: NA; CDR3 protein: CASSERLGEAFF; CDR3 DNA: TGTGCCAGCAGTGAGAGGTTGGGAGAAGCTTTCTTT
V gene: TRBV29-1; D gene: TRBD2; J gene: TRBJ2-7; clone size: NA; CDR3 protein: CSVEILAGEQYF; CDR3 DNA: TGCAGCGTTGAAATACTAGCGGGGGAGCAGTACTTC
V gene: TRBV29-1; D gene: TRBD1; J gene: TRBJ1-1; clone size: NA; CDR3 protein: CSVRDREGGTEAFF; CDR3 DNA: TGCAGCGTCAGGGACAGGGAGGGGGGCACTGAAGCTTTCTTT
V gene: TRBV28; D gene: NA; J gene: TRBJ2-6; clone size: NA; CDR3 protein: CASSFSRPGANVLTF; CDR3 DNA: TGTGCCAGCAGTTTCAGTAGGCCCGGGGCCAACGTCCTGACTTTC
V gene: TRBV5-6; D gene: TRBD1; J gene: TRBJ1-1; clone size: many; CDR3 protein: CASSWTGGKNTEAFF; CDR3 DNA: TGTGCCAGCAGTTGGACAGGGGGAAAAAACACTGAAGCTTTCTTT
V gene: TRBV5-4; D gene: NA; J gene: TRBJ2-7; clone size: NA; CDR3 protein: CASSLGRQSSSYEQYF; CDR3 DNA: TGTGCCAGCAGCTTGGGTCGACAGTCGAGCTCCTACGAGCAGTACTTC
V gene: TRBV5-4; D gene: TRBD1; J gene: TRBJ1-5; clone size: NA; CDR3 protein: CASSPDREQPQHF; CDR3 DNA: TGTGCCAGCAGCCCGGACAGGGAACAGCCCCAGCATTTT
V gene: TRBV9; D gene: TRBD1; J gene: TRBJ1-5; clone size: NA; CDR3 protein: CASSVVGDRGRQPQHF; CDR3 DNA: TGTGCCAGCAGCGTAGTCGGTGACAGGGGGCGTCAGCCCCAGCATTTT
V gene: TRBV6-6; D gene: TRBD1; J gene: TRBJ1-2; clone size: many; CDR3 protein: CASRRTGGYDYGYTF; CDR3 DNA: TGTGCCAGCAGGCGGACAGGGGGGTACGACTATGGCTACACCTTC
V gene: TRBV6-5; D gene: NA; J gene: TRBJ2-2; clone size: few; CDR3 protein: CASTHLTFTGELFF; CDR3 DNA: TGTGCCAGCACCCACTTGACTTTCACCGGGGAGCTGTTTTTT
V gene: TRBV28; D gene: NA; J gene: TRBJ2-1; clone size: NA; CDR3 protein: CASKLGGGRYNEQFF; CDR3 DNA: TGTGCCAGCAAACTGGGAGGGGGCCGGTACAATGAGCAGTTCTTC
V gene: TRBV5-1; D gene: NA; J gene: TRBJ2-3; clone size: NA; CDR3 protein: CASSLDRADTDTQYF; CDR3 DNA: TGCGCCAGCAGCTTGGACCGGGCCGACACAGATACGCAGTATTTT
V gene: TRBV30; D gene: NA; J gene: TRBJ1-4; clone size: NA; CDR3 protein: CAHSQGLNEKLFF; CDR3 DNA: TGTGCCCACTCACAGGGACTTAATGAAAAACTGTTTTTT
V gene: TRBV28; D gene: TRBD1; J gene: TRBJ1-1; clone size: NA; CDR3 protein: CASTSLFGLDREEWGTEAFF; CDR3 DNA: TGTGCCAGCACCAGCCTCTTTGGCTTGGACAGGGAGGAGTGGGGCACTGAAGCTTTCTTT
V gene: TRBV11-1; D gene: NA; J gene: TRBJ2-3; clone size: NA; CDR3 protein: CASSLSLGTDTQYF; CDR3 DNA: TGTGCCAGCAGCTTATCTCTTGGCACAGATACGCAGTATTTT
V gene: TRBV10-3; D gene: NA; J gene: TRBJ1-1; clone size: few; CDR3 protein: CATGQYTEAFF; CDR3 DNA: TGTGCCACCGGACAGTACACTGAAGCTTTCTTT
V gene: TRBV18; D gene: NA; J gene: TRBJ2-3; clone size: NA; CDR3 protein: CASSPGRGGENTQYF; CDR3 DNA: TGTGCCAGCTCGCCAGGACGGGGTGGGGAGAATACGCAGTATTTT
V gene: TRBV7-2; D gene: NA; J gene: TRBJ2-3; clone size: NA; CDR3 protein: CASSRVADTQYF; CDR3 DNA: TGTGCCAGCAGCCGCGTGGCAGATACGCAGTATTTT
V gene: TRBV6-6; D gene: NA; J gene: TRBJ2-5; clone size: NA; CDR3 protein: CASTGEVQETQYF; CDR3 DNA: TGTGCCAGCACGGGGGAAGTTCAAGAGACCCAGTACTTC
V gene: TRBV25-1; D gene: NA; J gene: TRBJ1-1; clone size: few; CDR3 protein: CASSHGFSQGAEAFF; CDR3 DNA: TGTGCCAGCAGTCATGGGTTCTCCCAAGGGGCTGAAGCTTTCTTT
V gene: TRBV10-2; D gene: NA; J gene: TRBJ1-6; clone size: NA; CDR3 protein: CASSERRNSPLHF; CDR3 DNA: TGCGCCAGCAGTGAGCGACGGAATTCACCCCTCCACTTT
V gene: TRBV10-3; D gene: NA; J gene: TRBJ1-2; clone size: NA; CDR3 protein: CAISGSAYGYTF; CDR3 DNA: TGTGCCATCAGTGGTTCGGCCTATGGCTACACCTTC
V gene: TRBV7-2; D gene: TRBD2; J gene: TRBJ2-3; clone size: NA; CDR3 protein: CASSFTSGASTDTQYF; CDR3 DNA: TGTGCCAGCAGCTTTACTAGCGGGGCTTCCACAGATACGCAGTATTTT
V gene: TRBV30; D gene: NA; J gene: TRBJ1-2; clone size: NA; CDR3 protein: CAWSVPDLYGYTF; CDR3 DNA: TGTGCCTGGAGTGTACCGGACCTTTATGGCTACACCTTC
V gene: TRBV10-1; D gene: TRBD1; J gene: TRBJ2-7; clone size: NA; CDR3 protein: CASSGPGTGAAGEQYF; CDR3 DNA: TGCGCCAGCAGTGGACCCGGGACAGGCGCCGCTGGGGAGCAGTACTTC
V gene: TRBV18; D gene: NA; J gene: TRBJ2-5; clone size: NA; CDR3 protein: CASSRAETQYF; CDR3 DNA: TGTGCCAGCTCTCGGGCCGAGACCCAGTACTTC
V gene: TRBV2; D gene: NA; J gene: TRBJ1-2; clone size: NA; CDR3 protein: CASSENLYGYTF; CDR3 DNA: TGTGCCAGCAGTGAAAACCTTTATGGCTACACCTTC
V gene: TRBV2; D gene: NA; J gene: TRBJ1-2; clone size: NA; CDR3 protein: CASRRRGELNYGYTF; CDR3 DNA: TGTGCCAGTCGGCGAAGGGGGGAACTTAACTATGGCTACACCTTC
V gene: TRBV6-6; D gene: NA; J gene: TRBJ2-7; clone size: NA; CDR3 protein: CASNRETGANYEQYF; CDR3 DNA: TGTGCCAGCAACCGGGAGACAGGAGCAAATTACGAGCAGTACTTC
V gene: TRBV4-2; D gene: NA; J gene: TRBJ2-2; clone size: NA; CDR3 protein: CASSQGPNTGELFF; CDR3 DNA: TGTGCCAGCAGCCAAGGGCCAAACACCGGGGAGCTGTTTTTT
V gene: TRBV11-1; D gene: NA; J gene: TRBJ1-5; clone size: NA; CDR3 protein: CASSQDGNSNQPQHF; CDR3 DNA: TGTGCCAGCAGTCAGGACGGTAATAGCAATCAGCCCCAGCATTTT
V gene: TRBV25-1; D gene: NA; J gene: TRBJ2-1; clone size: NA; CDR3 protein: CASSEYGTHIKNEQFF; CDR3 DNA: TGTGCCAGCAGTGAATACGGGACTCACATAAAGAATGAGCAGTTCTTC